The 17 T cell receptor beta chains reported below all come from one sample, sequenced in a study of blood T cell repertoires in COVID-19. Sequencing was performed with immunoSEQ multiplex PCR; in TCRdb, only in-frame clones are kept and a portion is missing. The data hold 35,000 to 45,000 clones, with about 88% observed a single time. The sample comprised peripheral blood. Source of these receptors: a man aged 65-85 years with active COVID-19.

The chain carries TRBV6-2 or TRBV6-3 and TRBJ2-4; TRBD1 matches 7 bases. Germline assignment: CDR1 MNHEY and CDR2 SVGEGT. The CDR3 has 14 residues. J gave up 5 bases and V 4 bases, and 5 bases lay outside the gene matches. CDR3 amino acids: CASSFGTVQNIQYF. The CDR3, as DNA: TGTGCCAGCAGTTTTGGGACAGTTCAAAACATTCAGTACTTC.

About this clone itself: The junction and the germline gene differ at one end; a read error may be behind it. The chain uses TRBV28 and TRBJ2-1, with a tentative D call TRBD2 (6 bases). CDR1 and CDR2 (germline): MDHEN, SYDVKM. This CDR3 has 15 residues. CDR3 sequence: CGSSLGAGPASEQFF. The CDR3 DNA follows: TGTGGCAGCAGTCTAGGGGCGGGGCCCGCAAGTGAGCAGTTCTTC. Using reference TRBV28 and TRBJ2-1 for the parts outside the CDR3, the full variable domain is DVKVTQSSRYLVKRTGEKVFLECVQDMDHENMFWYRQDPGLGLRLIYFSYDVKMKEKGDIPEGYSVSREKKERFSLILESASTNQTSMYLCGSSLGAGPASEQFFGPGTRLTVL.

The chain has TRBV7-8 and TRBJ1-1, with no clear D. The V end lost 2 bases, the J end lost 4 bases, and 14 bases lay between the germline ends. CDR3 length equals 15 residues. Looked up from germline, CDR1 is SGHVS and CDR2 is FQNEAQ. The CDR3 here is CASSLSERAGTEAFF. Written as DNA, the CDR3 is TGTGCCAGCAGCTTATCTGAGAGGGCGGGCACTGAAGCTTTCTTT. Variable domain in full (rest from reference TRBV7-8 and TRBJ1-1): GAGVSQSPRYKVAKRGQDVALRCDPISGHVSLFWYQQALGQGPEFLTYFQNEAQLDKSGLPSDRFFAERPEGSVSTLKIQRTQQEDSAVYLCASSLSERAGTEAFFGQGTRLTVV.

The gene calls are TRBV11-3 and TRBJ1-1; 8 bases align to TRBD1. Germline loops: CDR1 SGHNT, CDR2 YENEEA. J lost 4 bases, V lost 6 bases, and 4 bases had no gene match. CDR3 size: 13 residues. Here the CDR3 reads CASSQTGGTEAFF. For the CDR3, the DNA is TGTGCCAGCAGTCAAACAGGGGGCACTGAAGCTTTCTTT. Variable domain in full (rest from reference TRBV11-3 and TRBJ1-1): EAGVVQSPRYKIIEKKQPVAFWCNPISGHNTLYWYLQNLGQGPELLIRYENEEAVDDSQLPKDRFSAERLKGVDSTLKIQPAELGDSAVYLCASSQTGGTEAFFGQGTRLTVV.

The chain combines TRBV23-1 with TRBJ1-6, with 7 bases fitting TRBD1. TRBV23-1 belongs to the ORF category, with a function that is uncertain. V lost 6 bases to trimming and J lost 5 bases; unmatched junction nucleotides: 4. The CDR3 covers 14 residues. Here the CDR3 reads CASRRQGDNSPLHF. In DNA, the CDR3 is TGCGCCAGCAGAAGACAGGGAGATAATTCACCCCTCCACTTT.

The gene calls are TRBV5-8 and TRBJ2-3; the match to TRBD2 covers 8 bases. The V and J ends lost 0 bases and 0 bases, in that order; junction bases with no gene match: 3. This CDR3 contains 16 residues. From germline, CDR1 is SGHTS and CDR2 YDEGEE. CDR3: CASSLGGGTSTDTQYF. In nucleotides, the CDR3 is TGTGCCAGCAGCTTGGGCGGGGGGACTAGCACAGATACGCAGTATTTT.

DNA for the CDR3: TGCGCCAGCAGTCAATCCGACAGGGGCGACGAGCAGTACTTC. Translating it yields CASSQSDRGDEQYF. V gene TRBV23-1 combines with J gene TRBJ2-7, with 8 bases that match TRBD1. TRBV23-1 is designated an ORF whose function remains uncertain. This CDR3 has 14 amino acids. The V segment lost 0 bases and the J segment 5 bases; nucleotides outside the gene matches: 3.

The chain employs TRBV7-2 and TRBJ1-5; TRBD1 aligns across 8 bases. V shed 5 bases and J 7 bases; nucleotides not matched to a gene: 19. Germline V lookup: CDR1 SGHTA, CDR2 FQGNSA. This CDR3 has 18 amino acids. CDR3 amino acids: CASSVKGRGTGSRQPQHF. CDR3 bases: TGTGCCAGCAGCGTAAAAGGCAGGGGGACAGGTTCGAGACAGCCCCAGCATTTT.

V usage is TRBV6-2 or TRBV6-3 and J usage is TRBJ2-7, with 9 positions matching TRBD1. This CDR3 comprises 15 residues. With V trimmed by 6 bases and J by 2 bases, 8 bases remained unmatched. Germline values: CDR1 MNHEY, CDR2 SVGEGT. DNA of the CDR3: TGTGCCAGCAGCCCCCGGGACAGGGTCCCCTACGAGCAGTACTTC. This encodes CASSPRDRVPYEQYF.

The chain employs TRBV24-1 and TRBJ2-1; 7 positions match TRBD2. The V and J ends lost 7 bases and 3 bases, in that order; junction bases with no gene match: 8. CDR1 is KGHDR and CDR2 is SFDVKD in the germline V gene. The CDR3 totals 15 residues. The CDR3 loop reads CATSKGRGFYNEQFF. The DNA for the CDR3 is TGTGCCACCAGCAAGGGGCGGGGGTTCTACAATGAGCAGTTCTTC.

The chain uses TRBV11-2 and TRBJ1-5; TRBD1 agrees at 7 bases. This CDR3 comprises 17 residues. After removal of 0 bases from V and 0 bases from J, the junction contained 5 bases not matched to a gene. The germline V gene encodes CDR1 SGHAT and CDR2 FQNNGV. The CDR3 here is CASSLETGRYSNQPQHF. For the CDR3, the DNA is TGTGCCAGCAGCTTAGAGACAGGGAGGTATAGCAATCAGCCCCAGCATTTT.

This chain connects TRBV11-2 to TRBJ2-2; tentative D call: TRBD1 (5 bases). V shed 7 bases and J shed 4 bases, with 16 bases lying between them. The CDR3 loop spans 15 amino acids. Germline CDR1 and CDR2: SGHAT and FQNNGV. The CDR3 loop is CASKDTSPGTGELFF. The CDR3 DNA is TGTGCCAGCAAGGACACCAGCCCGGGCACCGGGGAGCTGTTTTTT.

The chain links TRBV5-5 to TRBJ2-5, with D maybe TRBD2 (7 bases). The V and J ends lost 5 bases and 4 bases respectively, with 18 bases between them. The CDR3 runs 15 residues. Germline V gene sequence: CDR1 SGHKS, CDR2 YYEKEE (reference sequence). The CDR3 loop is CASSFWGGGLETQYF. Written as DNA, the CDR3 is TGTGCCAGCAGTTTTTGGGGAGGGGGATTAGAGACCCAGTACTTC.

The chain joins TRBV7-3 to TRBJ2-2; 14 bases align to TRBD2. The ends lost 5 bases at V and 3 bases at J; junction bases unmatched: 14. The CDR3 covers 20 residues. Germline V CDR1 and CDR2: SGHTA, FQGTGA. CDR3 sequence reads: CASSEIPGLAGVADTGELFF. The CDR3, as DNA: TGTGCCAGCAGCGAGATCCCGGGACTAGCGGGAGTAGCAGACACCGGGGAGCTGTTTTTT.

The V call is TRBV29-1, the J call TRBJ2-7; TRBD2 matches at 12 bases. The CDR3 extends over 17 amino acids. Looked up from germline, CDR1 is SQVTM and CDR2 is ANQGSEA. The J segment lost 4 bases and the V segment lost 1 base, leaving 11 bases of the junction unmatched. CDR3 amino acids: CSVEALAGGFTEYEQYF. CDR3 nucleotides: TGCAGCGTTGAAGCTCTAGCGGGGGGGTTCACCGAGTACGAGCAGTACTTC.

In its sample, this clone was seen a few times. The CDR3 reads CASSLAGQGASSGYTF. The DNA of the CDR3 is TGTGCCAGCAGCTTAGCGGGACAGGGGGCTTCAAGTGGCTACACCTTC. The chain carries TRBV11-2 and TRBJ1-2, with 12 bases lining up with TRBD1. J gave up 7 bases and V 1 base, and 7 bases lay outside the gene matches. The germline V gene has CDR1 SGHAT and CDR2 FQNNGV. This CDR3 has 16 residues.

V gene TRBV6-4 combines with J gene TRBJ2-6, with 10 bases matching TRBD1. The CDR3 covers 15 residues. V trimming: 10 bases; J trimming: 0 bases; junction bases outside the gene matches: 3. Germline CDR1 MRHNA, CDR2 SNTAGT. The CDR3 region is CATGTGDSGANVLTF. The CDR3 DNA reads TGTGCCACCGGGACAGGGGACTCTGGGGCCAACGTCCTGACTTTC.